These T cell receptor beta chains were read from a single sample in a study of cytomegalovirus exposure and HLA in healthy donors. Sequenced by immunoSEQ multiplex PCR; TCRdb stores in-frame clones only, minus some. The sample includes 150,000 to 200,000 clones, around 75% of them seen just once. Sample: PBMCs. Every receptor here comes from a man aged 18 to 35 in good health and CMV-seropositive. The CDR3 runs from the conserved cysteine through the conserved F or W. D genes are given only for firm matches. A clone size is listed for some rows: how often the clone was seen (once, few, many), or a class if it is expanded.

size,J,V,D,CDR3,DNA
NA,TRBJ1-3,TRBV28,NA,CASRRTGQLSGNTIYF,TGTGCCAGCAGACGAACAGGGCAACTCTCTGGAAACACCATATATTTT
NA,TRBJ1-5,TRBV6-6,NA,CASDPGHSNQPQHF,TGTGCCAGCGACCCGGGACACAGCAATCAGCCCCAGCATTTT
NA,TRBJ2-2,TRBV6-5,TRBD1,CASSSGQGLTGELFF,TGTGCCAGCAGTTCAGGACAGGGGCTCACCGGGGAGCTGTTTTTT
NA,TRBJ1-2,TRBV5-1,NA,CASSTRTAHSGDGYTF,TGCGCCAGCAGCACTCGGACGGCCCACTCGGGGGATGGCTACACCTTC
NA,TRBJ2-3,TRBV5-6,NA,CASSRHLLRGSPTDTQYF,TGTGCCAGCAGCCGCCACCTTTTGCGGGGAAGCCCCACAGATACGCAGTATTTT
NA,TRBJ1-5,TRBV6-6,NA,CASTPGKNSNQPQHF,TGTGCCAGCACCCCGGGGAAGAATAGCAATCAGCCCCAGCATTTT
NA,TRBJ1-1,TRBV7-9,NA,CASSLVRTVGRDEAFF,TGTGCCAGCAGCTTAGTTCGGACAGTTGGGCGAGATGAAGCTTTCTTT
NA,TRBJ1-1,TRBV19,TRBD1,CASSPPRGRAEAFF,TGTGCCAGTAGTCCCCCTAGGGGGCGGGCTGAAGCTTTCTTT
NA,TRBJ1-5,TRBV28,NA,CASSLYQGVKPQHF,TGTGCCAGCAGTTTATACCAGGGTGTTAAGCCCCAGCATTTT
NA,TRBJ1-3,TRBV30,TRBD1,CAWSGDRGNTIYF,TGTGCCTGGAGTGGGGACAGGGGAAACACCATATATTTT
NA,TRBJ1-2,TRBV14,TRBD1,CASSQDPRTGTTNYGYTF,TGTGCCAGCAGCCAAGACCCCCGGACAGGCACAACAAACTATGGCTACACCTTC
few,TRBJ1-3,TRBV30,NA,CAWSVRGTGNTIYF,TGTGCCTGGAGTGTACGGGGGACTGGAAACACCATATATTTT
NA,TRBJ1-5,TRBV9,TRBD1,CASSPQGVSNQPQHF,TGTGCCAGCAGCCCGCAGGGGGTCAGCAATCAGCCCCAGCATTTT
NA,TRBJ1-4,TRBV29-1,NA,CSVERQGGQLFF,TGCAGCGTTGAACGGCAGGGAGGACAACTGTTTTTT
NA,TRBJ1-1,TRBV11-2,NA,CASSLQGRTEAFF,TGTGCCAGCAGCTTACAGGGTCGGACTGAAGCTTTCTTT
NA,TRBJ2-1,TRBV12-5,TRBD2,CASGLGTSSGTNEQFF,TGTGCTAGTGGTTTGGGGACTAGCTCGGGGACCAATGAGCAGTTCTTC